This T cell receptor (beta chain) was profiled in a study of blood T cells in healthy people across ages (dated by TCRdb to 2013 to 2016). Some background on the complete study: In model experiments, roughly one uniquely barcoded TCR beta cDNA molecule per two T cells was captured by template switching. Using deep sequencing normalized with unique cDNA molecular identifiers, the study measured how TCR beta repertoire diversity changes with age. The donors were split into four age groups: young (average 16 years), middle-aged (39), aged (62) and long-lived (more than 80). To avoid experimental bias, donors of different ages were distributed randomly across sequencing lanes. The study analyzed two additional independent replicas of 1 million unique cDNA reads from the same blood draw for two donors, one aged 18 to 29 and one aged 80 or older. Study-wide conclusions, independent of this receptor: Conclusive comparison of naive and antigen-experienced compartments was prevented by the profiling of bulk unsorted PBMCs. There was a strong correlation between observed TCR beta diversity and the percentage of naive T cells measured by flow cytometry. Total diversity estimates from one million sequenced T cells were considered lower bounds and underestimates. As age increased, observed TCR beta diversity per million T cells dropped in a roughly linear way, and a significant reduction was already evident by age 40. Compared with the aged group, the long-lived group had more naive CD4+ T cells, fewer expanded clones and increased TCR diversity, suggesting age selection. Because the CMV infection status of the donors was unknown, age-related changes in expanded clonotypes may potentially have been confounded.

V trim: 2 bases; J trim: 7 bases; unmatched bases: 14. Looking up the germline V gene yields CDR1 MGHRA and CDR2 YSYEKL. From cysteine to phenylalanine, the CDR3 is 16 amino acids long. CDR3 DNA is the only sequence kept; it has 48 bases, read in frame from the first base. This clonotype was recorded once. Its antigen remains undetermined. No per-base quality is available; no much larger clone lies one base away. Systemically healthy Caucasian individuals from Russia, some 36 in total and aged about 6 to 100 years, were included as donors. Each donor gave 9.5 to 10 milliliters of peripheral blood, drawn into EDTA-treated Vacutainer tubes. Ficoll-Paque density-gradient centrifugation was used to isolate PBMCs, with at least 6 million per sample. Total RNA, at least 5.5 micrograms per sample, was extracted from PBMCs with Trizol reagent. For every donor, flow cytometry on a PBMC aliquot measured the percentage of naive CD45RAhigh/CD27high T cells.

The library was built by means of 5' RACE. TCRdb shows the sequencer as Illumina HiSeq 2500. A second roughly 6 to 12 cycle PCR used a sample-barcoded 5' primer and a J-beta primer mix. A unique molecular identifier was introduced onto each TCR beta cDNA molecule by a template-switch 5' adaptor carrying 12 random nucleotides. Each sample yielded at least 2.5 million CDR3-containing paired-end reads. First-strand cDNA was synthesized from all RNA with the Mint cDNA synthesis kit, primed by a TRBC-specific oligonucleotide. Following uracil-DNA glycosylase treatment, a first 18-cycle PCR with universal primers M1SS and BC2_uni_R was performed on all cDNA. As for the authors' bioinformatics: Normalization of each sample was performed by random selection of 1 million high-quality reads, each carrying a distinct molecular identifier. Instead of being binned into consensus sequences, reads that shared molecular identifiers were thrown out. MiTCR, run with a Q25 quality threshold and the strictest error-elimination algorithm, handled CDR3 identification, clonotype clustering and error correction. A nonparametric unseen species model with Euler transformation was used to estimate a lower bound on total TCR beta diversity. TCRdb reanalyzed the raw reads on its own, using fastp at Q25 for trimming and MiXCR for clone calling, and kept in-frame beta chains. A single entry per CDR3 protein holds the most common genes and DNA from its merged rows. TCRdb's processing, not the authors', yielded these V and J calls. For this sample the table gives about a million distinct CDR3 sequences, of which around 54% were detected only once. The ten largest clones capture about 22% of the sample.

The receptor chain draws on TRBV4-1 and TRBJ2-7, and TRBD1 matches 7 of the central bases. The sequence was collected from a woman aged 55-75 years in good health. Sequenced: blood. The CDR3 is CASSQPDRVSYNEQYF. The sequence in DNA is TGCGCCAGCAGCCAACCCGACAGGGTTTCCTACAATGAGCAGTACTTC.